A selection of T cell receptor beta chains follows, all from one sample in a study of blood T cell repertoires in COVID-19. Assay used: immunoSEQ multiplex PCR; TCRdb lists only in-frame clones, some missing. This table holds around 280,000 clones, around nine tenths found once. The sample taken for sequencing was PBMCs or T cells enriched from blood (not recorded which). The receptors here all came from a middle-aged woman who had recovered from COVID-19. The CDR3 runs from the conserved cysteine through the conserved F or W. The order of the fields is V gene, J gene, clone size, D gene, CDR3 protein, CDR3 DNA. A D gene is named only where the DNA matches it firmly. Only part of the rows carry a size: once, few, many, or a class if the clone is expanded.

v_gene: TRBV4-1
j_gene: TRBJ2-5
abundance: -
d_gene: TRBD2
CDR3aa: CASSQVPSGRYQETQYF
CDR3nt: TGCGCCAGCAGCCAAGTGCCTAGCGGGAGGTACCAAGAGACCCAGTACTTC

v_gene: TRBV2
j_gene: TRBJ2-4
abundance: -
d_gene: -
CDR3aa: CASNPTGPKNIQYF
CDR3nt: TGTGCCAGCAACCCGACAGGACCCAAAAACATTCAGTACTTC

v_gene: TRBV1
j_gene: TRBJ2-7
abundance: -
d_gene: -
CDR3aa: CTSSQKGGRFLAGEVKEQYF
CDR3nt: TGCACCAGCAGCCAAAAGGGTGGTCGTTTCCTAGCGGGAGAAGTTAAAGAGCAGTACTTC

v_gene: TRBV7-7
j_gene: TRBJ2-5
abundance: -
d_gene: TRBD1
CDR3aa: CASSMTPTGFETQYF
CDR3nt: TGTGCTAGCAGCATGACCCCGACAGGGTTCGAGACCCAGTACTTC

v_gene: TRBV18
j_gene: TRBJ2-3
abundance: -
d_gene: TRBD2
CDR3aa: CASSRGLAGDTQYF
CDR3nt: TGTGCCAGCTCACGGGGACTAGCTGGGGATACGCAGTATTTT

v_gene: TRBV2
j_gene: TRBJ1-5
abundance: -
d_gene: -
CDR3aa: CASSEALGGGGYQPQHF
CDR3nt: TGTGCCAGCAGTGAAGCGCTTGGGGGCGGGGGATATCAGCCCCAGCATTTT

v_gene: TRBV28
j_gene: TRBJ1-1
abundance: -
d_gene: -
CDR3aa: CASIPLGGDRTEAFF
CDR3nt: TGTGCCAGCATCCCGCTAGGGGGTGATCGCACTGAAGCTTTCTTT

v_gene: TRBV3-1/TRBV3-2
j_gene: TRBJ2-1
abundance: -
d_gene: -
CDR3aa: CASSDAGAGQFF
CDR3nt: TGTGCCAGCAGCGATGCGGGGGCTGGGCAGTTCTTC

v_gene: TRBV27
j_gene: TRBJ1-5
abundance: -
d_gene: -
CDR3aa: CASSPLSDRDSNQPQHF
CDR3nt: TGTGCCAGCAGTCCATTGTCGGACAGAGATAGCAATCAGCCCCAGCATTTT

v_gene: TRBV30
j_gene: TRBJ1-6
abundance: -
d_gene: -
CDR3aa: CAWSVSGSSYNSPLHF
CDR3nt: TGTGCCTGGAGTGTATCGGGGAGCTCCTATAATTCACCCCTCCACTTT

v_gene: TRBV19
j_gene: TRBJ1-6
abundance: -
d_gene: -
CDR3aa: CASSNGRQGSGSPLHF
CDR3nt: TGTGCCAGTAGCAACGGCCGTCAGGGATCAGGTTCACCCCTCCACTTT

v_gene: TRBV27
j_gene: TRBJ2-3
abundance: -
d_gene: TRBD1
CDR3aa: CASSIDREGADTQYF
CDR3nt: TGTGCCAGCAGTATAGACAGGGAAGGGGCAGATACGCAGTATTTT

v_gene: TRBV24-1
j_gene: TRBJ2-1
abundance: -
d_gene: TRBD2
CDR3aa: CATSDQGLAGNEQFF
CDR3nt: TGTGCCACCAGTGACCAAGGACTAGCGGGGAATGAGCAGTTCTTC

v_gene: TRBV28
j_gene: TRBJ2-7
abundance: once
d_gene: TRBD2
CDR3aa: CASSPTTSGVTYEQYF
CDR3nt: TGTGCCAGCAGCCCGACCACTAGCGGGGTAACCTACGAGCAGTACTTC

v_gene: TRBV2
j_gene: TRBJ2-3
abundance: -
d_gene: TRBD2
CDR3aa: CASTLAGVSTDTQYF
CDR3nt: TGTGCCAGCACTTTAGCGGGCGTGAGCACAGATACGCAGTATTTT

v_gene: TRBV19
j_gene: TRBJ2-1
abundance: -
d_gene: TRBD1
CDR3aa: CASKRTRTGFLSYNEQFF
CDR3nt: TGTGCCAGTAAGAGGACCCGGACAGGGTTCCTCTCCTACAATGAGCAGTTCTTC

v_gene: TRBV19
j_gene: TRBJ2-1
abundance: -
d_gene: -
CDR3aa: CASRYRAQAGGEQFF
CDR3nt: TGTGCCAGCCGGTATCGCGCGCAGGCGGGCGGGGAGCAGTTCTTC

v_gene: TRBV24-1
j_gene: TRBJ2-5
abundance: -
d_gene: TRBD2
CDR3aa: CATASGNQETQYF
CDR3nt: TGTGCCACCGCTAGCGGGAACCAAGAGACCCAGTACTTC

v_gene: TRBV28
j_gene: TRBJ2-7
abundance: -
d_gene: TRBD2
CDR3aa: CASSPRGTAGGEQYF
CDR3nt: TGTGCCAGCAGCCCCAGGGGAACGGCGGGGGGCGAGCAGTACTTC

v_gene: TRBV25-1
j_gene: TRBJ2-2
abundance: -
d_gene: TRBD2
CDR3aa: CASTTSGSYTGELFF
CDR3nt: TGTGCCAGCACTACTAGCGGGAGTTACACCGGGGAGCTGTTTTTT

v_gene: TRBV5-4
j_gene: TRBJ2-1
abundance: -
d_gene: -
CDR3aa: CASSPGTYNEQFF
CDR3nt: TGTGCCAGCAGCCCCGGGACCTACAATGAGCAGTTCTTC

v_gene: TRBV25-1
j_gene: TRBJ1-5
abundance: -
d_gene: -
CDR3aa: CASSPRTVSNQPQHF
CDR3nt: TGTGCCAGCAGTCCGCGGACAGTTAGCAATCAGCCCCAGCATTTT

v_gene: TRBV4-1
j_gene: TRBJ1-4
abundance: -
d_gene: TRBD1
CDR3aa: CASSKTGGEGNEKLFF
CDR3nt: TGCGCCAGCAGTAAGACAGGGGGCGAAGGAAATGAAAAACTGTTTTTT

v_gene: TRBV30
j_gene: TRBJ2-2
abundance: -
d_gene: -
CDR3aa: CAWVARNTGELFF
CDR3nt: TGTGCCTGGGTGGCCCGGAACACCGGGGAGCTGTTTTTT

v_gene: TRBV6-1
j_gene: TRBJ1-1
abundance: -
d_gene: TRBD1
CDR3aa: CASSEEFSAGGFEAFF
CDR3nt: TGTGCCAGCAGTGAAGAATTTTCGGCAGGGGGCTTTGAAGCTTTCTTT

v_gene: TRBV11-3
j_gene: TRBJ2-5
abundance: once
d_gene: TRBD2
CDR3aa: CASSLDAGGETQYF
CDR3nt: TGTGCCAGCAGCTTAGATGCCGGGGGGGAGACCCAGTACTTC

v_gene: TRBV4-3
j_gene: TRBJ1-5
abundance: -
d_gene: -
CDR3aa: CASSPSDWTIPEAQHF
CDR3nt: TGCGCCAGCAGCCCATCCGACTGGACCATCCCGGAGGCCCAGCATTTT